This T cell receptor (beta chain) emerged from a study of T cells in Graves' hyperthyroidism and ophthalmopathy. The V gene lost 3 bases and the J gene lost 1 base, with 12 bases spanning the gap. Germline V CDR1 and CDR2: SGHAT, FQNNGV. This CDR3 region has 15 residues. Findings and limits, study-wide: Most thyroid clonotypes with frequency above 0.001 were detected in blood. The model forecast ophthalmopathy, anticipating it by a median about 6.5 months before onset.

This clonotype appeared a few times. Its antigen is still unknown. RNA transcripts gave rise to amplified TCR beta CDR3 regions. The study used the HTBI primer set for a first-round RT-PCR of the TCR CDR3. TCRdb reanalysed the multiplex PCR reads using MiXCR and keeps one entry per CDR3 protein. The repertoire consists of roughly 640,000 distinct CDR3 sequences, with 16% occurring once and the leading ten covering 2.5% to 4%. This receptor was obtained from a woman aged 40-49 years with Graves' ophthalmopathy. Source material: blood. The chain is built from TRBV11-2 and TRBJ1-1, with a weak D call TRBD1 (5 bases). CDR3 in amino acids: CASSFPGGKNTEAFF. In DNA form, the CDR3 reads TGTGCCAGCAGCTTCCCGGGGGGGAAGAACACTGAAGCTTTCTTT.